The following is a T cell receptor (delta chain) sequence with its context. The antigen remains undetermined. With CATT, TCRdb re-called clones from the PCR reads. This repertoire shows roughly 7,000 delta-chain clones, about 40% found once; its top ten account for roughly 6.4%. V gave up 4 bases and J gave up 2 bases, with 32 bases separating them. CDR3 size: 21 residues. Germline V gives CDR1 TSWWSYY, CDR2 QGS. The sample originates from a study of human gamma delta and Vdelta1 T cells. The sequenced sample consisted of Vdelta1 gamma-delta T cells from blood grown in culture (DOT cells). This receptor was taken from a human donor in good health. The V gene is TRDV1, the J gene TRDJ1; D is perhaps TRDD2 or TRDD3 (5 bases each). CDR3 nucleotides: TGTGCTCTTGGGGTCAAAACCCCCTTCGGGTACGAGGTGAGGGGAACCGATAAACTCATCTTT. Translating gives CALGVKTPFGYEVRGTDKLIF.